This T cell receptor (beta chain) was documented in a study of blood T cell repertoires in COVID-19 (dated by TCRdb to about 2020). Context from the whole study: Collaborator samples came from the United States, Italy and Spain and covered acute and convalescent phases of COVID-19. The prospective study material was composed of cDNA or gDNA derived from T cells, B-cell-depleted T cells, or PBMCs. Subjects who had been exposed to COVID-19, were actively infected with it, or had recovered from it provided the deeply sampled blood TCRbeta repertoires that made up the dataset. The repertoires were released in a freely available public database intended as a resource for research on the immune response to SARS-CoV-2. The samples were drawn from the first 160 participants of the ongoing ImmuneRACE study and from 950 to 1,500 subjects provided by 6 global collaborators. Nearly every sample came with metadata listing a de-identified subject ID, COVID-19 status, age in years and sex. HLA class I and class II types, where available, came from metadata supplied by the sample provider rather than from assay-based typing. Results the study describes overall, beyond this receptor: How much clinical and demographic metadata was included differed by source and by participant, and the metadata was provided uncurated.

This clone was detected only a few times. The antigen this receptor binds is unknown. No base qualities exist here, and no much larger clone lies one base off it. CDR1 and CDR2 were assigned from the germline V gene as SGHRS and YFSETQ. The CDR3 holds 16 amino acids from the cysteine to the phenylalanine. The read is trimmed to its CDR3 DNA, 48 bases read in frame from base 1. At the junction V is shortened by 4 bases and J by 6 bases; bases outside the gene matches: 10. Collaborating institutions collected whole blood in K2EDTA tubes following their own protocols. For TCRbeta analysis, collaborator samples were shipped as frozen whole blood, as isolated PBMCs, or as DNA extracted from either sample type. TCRbeta CDR3 regions were amplified from genomic DNA using the immunoSEQ Assay, a bias-controlled multiplex PCR. Concerning the study's data processing: Within the assay, amplification of reference gene primers was used to estimate how many nucleated cells each sample contained. Sequence reads were collapsed and filtered to measure the absolute abundance of every unique TCRbeta CDR3 rearrangement. For each sample, productive Simpson clonality was calculated by taking the square root of Simpson's diversity index across productive rearrangements. Imported from immuneACCESS, the table was reduced by TCRdb to in-frame sequences with V and J called. These copies leave out some clones; in studies compared against another copy, an unresolved V gene accounts for under half, and the cause of the remainder is not known. The V and J calls and the clone size are those of that table, but D and trimming were determined from the DNA. For this sample the table gives around 260,000 clones, of which around 87% were detected only once. Clones ranked in the top ten supply around 2.5% of the sample.

The rearranged segments are TRBV5-1 and TRBJ2-1; 10 bases in the middle match TRBD1. The sequence came from a woman between 50 and 59 years old with acute or convalescent COVID-19. The specimen was peripheral blood. Read as DNA, the sequence is TGCGCCAGCAGCATTATGGGACAGGGGATGGGCAATGAGCAGTTCTTC. The translation is CASSIMGQGMGNEQFF. With the rest looked up from the reference TRBV5-1 and TRBJ2-1 genes rather than sequenced, the full variable domain is KAGVTQTPRYLIKTRGQQVTLSCSPISGHRSVSWYQQTPGQGLQFLFEYFSETQRNKGNFPGRFSGRQFSNSRSEMNVSTLELGDSALYLCASSIMGQGMGNEQFFGPGTRLTVL.